This T cell receptor (beta chain) was identified during a study of T-cell reconstitution after alpha-beta-depleted transplantation in children. There are 15 residues in the CDR3. Trimming removed 4 bases from V and 7 bases from J, with 17 bases in between. The V gene's germline CDR1 is MNHEY and CDR2 SMNVEV (reference sequence). Preparation of the TCRbeta library was carried out with unique molecular identifiers. Each CDR3 protein is one row after TCRdb ran MiXCR on the PCR reads. The table records 210,000 or so distinct CDR3 sequences, under 9.5% of them present only once. The material was PBMCs from the stem cell graft donor, obtained from the stem cell graft. The TCR comes from a human donor who donated a stem cell graft to a child with acute lymphoblastic leukemia. The chain couples TRBV27 to TRBJ2-1, with TRBD1 as a possible D gene (6 bases). DNA of the CDR3: TGTGCCAGCAGTTCAAGGGGGACCCTAATTAATGAGCAGTTCTTC. As protein: CASSSRGTLINEQFF.